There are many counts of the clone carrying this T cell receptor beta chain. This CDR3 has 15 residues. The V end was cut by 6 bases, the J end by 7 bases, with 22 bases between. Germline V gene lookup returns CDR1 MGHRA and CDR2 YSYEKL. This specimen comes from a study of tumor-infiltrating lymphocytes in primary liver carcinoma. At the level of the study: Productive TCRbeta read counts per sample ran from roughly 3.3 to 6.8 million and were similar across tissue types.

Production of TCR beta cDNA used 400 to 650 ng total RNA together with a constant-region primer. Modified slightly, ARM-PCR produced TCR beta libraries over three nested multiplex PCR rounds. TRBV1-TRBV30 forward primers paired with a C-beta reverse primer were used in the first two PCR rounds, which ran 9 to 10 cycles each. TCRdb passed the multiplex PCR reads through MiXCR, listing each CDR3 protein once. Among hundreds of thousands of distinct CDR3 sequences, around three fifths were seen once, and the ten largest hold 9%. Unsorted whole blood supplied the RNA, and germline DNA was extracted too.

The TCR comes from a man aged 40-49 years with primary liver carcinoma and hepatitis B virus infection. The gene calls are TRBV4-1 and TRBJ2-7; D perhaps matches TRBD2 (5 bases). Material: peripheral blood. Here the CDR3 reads CASSSNLGPPGEQYF. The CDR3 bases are TGCGCCAGCAGTTCTAACCTTGGGCCCCCGGGAGAGCAGTACTTC.